This TCR beta chain was observed in a study of technical replicates of blood from several donors. Profiled with immunoSEQ multiplex PCR; TCRdb holds only in-frame clones, not every one. The sample holds 65,000 to 80,000 clones; 85% to 95% are singletons and the top ten take approximately 0.35%. The CDR3 extends over 13 amino acids. Germline CDR1 is SNHLY and CDR2 is FYNNEI. V was clipped by 7 bases and J by 0 bases, with 10 bases between them. The specimen sequenced was T cells isolated from PBMCs. The V and J genes are TRBV2 and TRBJ2-7; weak D call: TRBD2 (6 bases). This receptor was taken from a human donor in good health. The CDR3 DNA reads TGTGCCAGCATGGGGGGAGGCTCCTACGAGCAGTACTTC. Its translation is CASMGGGSYEQYF.